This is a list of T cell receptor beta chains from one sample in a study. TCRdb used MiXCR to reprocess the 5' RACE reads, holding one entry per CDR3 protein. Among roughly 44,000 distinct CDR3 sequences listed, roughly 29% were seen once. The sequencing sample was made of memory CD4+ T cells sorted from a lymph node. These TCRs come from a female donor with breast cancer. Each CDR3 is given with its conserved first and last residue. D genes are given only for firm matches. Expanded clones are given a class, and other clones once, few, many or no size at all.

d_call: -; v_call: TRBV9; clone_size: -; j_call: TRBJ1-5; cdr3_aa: CASSVAGNQPQHF
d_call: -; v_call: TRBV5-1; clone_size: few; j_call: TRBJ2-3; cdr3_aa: CASSLDGLSRADTQYF
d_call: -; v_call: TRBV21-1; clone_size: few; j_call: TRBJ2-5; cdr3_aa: CASTRLTGYQETQYF
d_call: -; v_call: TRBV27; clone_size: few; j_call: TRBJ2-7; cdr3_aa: CASSSTRGARTYEQYF
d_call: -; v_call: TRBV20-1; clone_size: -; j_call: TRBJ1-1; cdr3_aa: CSARADPEAFF
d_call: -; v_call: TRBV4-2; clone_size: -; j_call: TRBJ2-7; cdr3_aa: CASSPLFREYEQYF
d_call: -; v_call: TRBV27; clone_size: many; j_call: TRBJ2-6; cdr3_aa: CASSGLDVSGANVLTF
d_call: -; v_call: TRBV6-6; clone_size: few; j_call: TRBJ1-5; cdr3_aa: CASSVQGGQPQHF
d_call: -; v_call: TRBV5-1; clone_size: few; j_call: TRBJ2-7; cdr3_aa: CASSLEPYEQYF
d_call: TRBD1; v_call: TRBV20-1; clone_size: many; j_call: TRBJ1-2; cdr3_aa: CSARKPGQGAKGYTF
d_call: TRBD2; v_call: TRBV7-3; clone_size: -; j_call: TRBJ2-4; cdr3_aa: CASSPSGSGGLAKNMQYF
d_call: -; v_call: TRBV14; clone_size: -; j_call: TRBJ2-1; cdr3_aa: CASSHPPSSYNEQFF
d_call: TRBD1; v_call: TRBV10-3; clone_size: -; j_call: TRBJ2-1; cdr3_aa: CVAQRDRANEQFF
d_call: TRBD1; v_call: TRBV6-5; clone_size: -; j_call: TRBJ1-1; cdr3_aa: CASSYFTGGGHTEAFF
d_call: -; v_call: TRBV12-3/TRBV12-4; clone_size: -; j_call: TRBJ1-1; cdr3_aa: CASSAQVFEAFF
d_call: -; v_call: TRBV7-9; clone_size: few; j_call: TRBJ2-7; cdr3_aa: CASSLSSGSHYEQYF
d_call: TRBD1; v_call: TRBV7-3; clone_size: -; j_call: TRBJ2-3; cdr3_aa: CASSLFPRGLSTDTQYF
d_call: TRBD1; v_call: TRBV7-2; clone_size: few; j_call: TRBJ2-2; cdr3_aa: CASSKDRPLANTGELFF
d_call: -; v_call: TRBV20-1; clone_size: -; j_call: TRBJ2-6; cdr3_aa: CSATGDYPGANVLTF
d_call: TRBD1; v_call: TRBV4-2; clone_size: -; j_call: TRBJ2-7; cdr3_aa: CASSQDPKTGDRYEQYF
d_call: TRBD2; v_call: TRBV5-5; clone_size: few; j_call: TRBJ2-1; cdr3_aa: CASSLKTSRGDEQFF
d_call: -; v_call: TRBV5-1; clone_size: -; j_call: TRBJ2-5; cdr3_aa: CASSIGPGAGKPQETQYF
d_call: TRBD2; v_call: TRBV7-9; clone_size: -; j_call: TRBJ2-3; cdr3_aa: CASGSGTSGNTDTQYF
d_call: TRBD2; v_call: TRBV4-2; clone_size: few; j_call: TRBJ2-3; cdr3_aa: CASSQASWASGPTDTQYF
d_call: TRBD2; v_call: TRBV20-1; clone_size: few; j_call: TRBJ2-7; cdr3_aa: CSARGLAGAYEQYF
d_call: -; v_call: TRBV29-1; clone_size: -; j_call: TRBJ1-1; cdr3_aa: CSVQTSGGRGTEAFF
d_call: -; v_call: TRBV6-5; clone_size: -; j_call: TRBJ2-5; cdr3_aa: CASRPRGLQGTQYF
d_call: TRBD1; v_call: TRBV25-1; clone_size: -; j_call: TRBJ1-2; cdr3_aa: CAGSEGTGNYGYTF
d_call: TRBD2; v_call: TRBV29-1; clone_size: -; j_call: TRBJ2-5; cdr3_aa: CSVGDSGSMWRETQYF
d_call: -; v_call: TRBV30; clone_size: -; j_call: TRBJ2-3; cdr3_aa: CAWRNVRRFTDTQYF
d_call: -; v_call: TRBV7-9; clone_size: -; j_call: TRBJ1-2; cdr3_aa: CASSPLGDVGLGYTF
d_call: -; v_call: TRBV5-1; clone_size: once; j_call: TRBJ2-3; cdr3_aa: CASSLAPGSTDTQYF
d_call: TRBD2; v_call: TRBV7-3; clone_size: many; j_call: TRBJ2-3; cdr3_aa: CASSSSGGTDTQYF
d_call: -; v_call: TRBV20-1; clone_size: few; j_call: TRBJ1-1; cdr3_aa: CSASSPGLRAFF
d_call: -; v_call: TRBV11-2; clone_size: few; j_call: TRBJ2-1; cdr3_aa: CASSSAAKSNEQFF
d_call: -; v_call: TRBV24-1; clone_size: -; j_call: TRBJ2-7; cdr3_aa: CATSAALSPYEQYF
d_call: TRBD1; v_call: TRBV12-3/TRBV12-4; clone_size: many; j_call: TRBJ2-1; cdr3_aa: CASSLETGGRNEQFF
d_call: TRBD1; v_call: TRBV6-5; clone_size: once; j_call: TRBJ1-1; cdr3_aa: CASSHRQGGENTEAFF
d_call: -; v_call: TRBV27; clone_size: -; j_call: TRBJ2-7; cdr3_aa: CASRRDPYEQYF
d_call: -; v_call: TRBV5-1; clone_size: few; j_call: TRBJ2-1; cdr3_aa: CASSLVFGHEQFF
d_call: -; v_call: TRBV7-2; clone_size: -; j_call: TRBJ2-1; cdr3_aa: CASILYYNEQFF
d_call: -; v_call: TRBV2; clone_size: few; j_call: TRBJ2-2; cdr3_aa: CASNSGPGELFF
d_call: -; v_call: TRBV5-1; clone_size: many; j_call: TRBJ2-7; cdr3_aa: CASSLAGDNAYEQYF
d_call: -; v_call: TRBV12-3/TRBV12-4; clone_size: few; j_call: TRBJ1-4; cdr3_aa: CASSFGAGEKLFF
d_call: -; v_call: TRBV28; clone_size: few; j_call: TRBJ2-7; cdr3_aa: CASTQHGGSHF
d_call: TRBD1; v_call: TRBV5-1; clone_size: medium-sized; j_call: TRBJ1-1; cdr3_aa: CASRTGQNTEAFF
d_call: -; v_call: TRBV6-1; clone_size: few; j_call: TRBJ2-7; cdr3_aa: CASSESAASFSYEQYF
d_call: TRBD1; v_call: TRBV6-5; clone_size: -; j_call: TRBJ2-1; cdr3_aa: CASSYTGGSYNEQFF
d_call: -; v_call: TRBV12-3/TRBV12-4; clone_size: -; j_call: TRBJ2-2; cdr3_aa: CASTPTLGELFF
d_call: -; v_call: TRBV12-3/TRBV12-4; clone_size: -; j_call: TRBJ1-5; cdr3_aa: CASRHFGDSGNQPQHF
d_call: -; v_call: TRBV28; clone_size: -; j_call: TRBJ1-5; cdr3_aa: CASSFKPQHF
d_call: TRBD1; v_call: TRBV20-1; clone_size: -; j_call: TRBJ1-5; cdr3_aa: CSAGQGLGNQPQHF
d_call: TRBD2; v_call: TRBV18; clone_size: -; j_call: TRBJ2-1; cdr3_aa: CASSPTSGRGSNEQFF
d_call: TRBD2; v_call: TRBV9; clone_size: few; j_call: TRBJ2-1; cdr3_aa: CASSASGSSGDEQFF
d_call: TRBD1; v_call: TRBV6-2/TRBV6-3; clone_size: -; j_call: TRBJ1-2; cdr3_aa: CASSYTGDGGYTF
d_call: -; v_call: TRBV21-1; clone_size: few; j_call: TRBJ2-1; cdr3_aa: CASRDGTSGRISYNEQFF